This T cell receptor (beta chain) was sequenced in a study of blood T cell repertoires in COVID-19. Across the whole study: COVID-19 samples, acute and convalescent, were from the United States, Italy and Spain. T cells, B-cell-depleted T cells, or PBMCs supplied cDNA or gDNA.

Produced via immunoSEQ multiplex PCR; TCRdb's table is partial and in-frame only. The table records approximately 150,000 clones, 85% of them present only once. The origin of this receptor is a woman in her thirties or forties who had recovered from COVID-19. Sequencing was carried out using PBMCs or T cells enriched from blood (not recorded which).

The CDR3, as DNA: TGTGCCAGCTCACCACAGGGGGCGACCTACGAGCAGTACTTC. It is translated as CASSPQGATYEQYF. The V call is TRBV18, the J call TRBJ2-7; 7 bases fit TRBD1. The CDR3 is made up of 14 amino acids. Germline V CDR1 and CDR2: KGHSH, LQKENI. Losses at the gene ends were 1 base for V and 2 bases for J; bases not matched to a gene: 2.